One sample yielded the 2 T cell receptor beta chains listed below, sequenced in a study of T-cell memory formation after mild COVID-19. TCRdb called the 5' RACE reads again in MiXCR, with one record for every CDR3 protein. The sample comprises roughly 600,000 distinct CDR3 sequences, roughly 18% of which are singletons, and about 11% rests with the top ten. The sequenced sample was PBMCs or a T cell subset sorted from them (not recorded which). These receptors originate from an adult woman who had mild COVID-19 (a few samples of this study predate the infection). Cell type and time point are not known.

This clonotype has a handful of counts. The chain carries TRBV30 and TRBJ1-6; maybe TRBD1 (5 bases). CDR1 is GTSNPN and CDR2 is SVGIG in the germline V gene (reference sequence). This CDR3 is 15 amino acids long. Trimming removed 0 bases at V and 9 bases at J, with 15 bases between. The CDR3 sequence: CAWSVRGGVGSPLHF. The DNA for the CDR3 is TGTGCCTGGAGTGTACGAGGAGGGGTCGGTTCACCCCTCCACTTT.

This clonotype was counted between two and nine times. The chain is built from TRBV7-2 and TRBJ2-7, with TRBD2 matching over 16 bases. The CDR3 length is 17 residues. The germline V gene encodes CDR1 SGHTA and CDR2 FQGNSA. V shed 1 base, J shed 5 bases, and the junction held 5 bases outside the gene matches. The CDR3 loop reads CASSLGGTSGRANEQYF. CDR3 nucleotide sequence: TGTGCCAGCAGCTTAGGAGGGACTAGCGGGAGGGCCAACGAGCAGTACTTC. Looking up the rest from reference TRBV7-2 and TRBJ2-7 gives the full variable domain: GAGVSQSPSNKVTEKGKDVELRCDPISGHTALYWYRQSLGQGLEFLIYFQGNSAPDKSGLPSDRFSAERTGGSVSTLTIQRTQQEDSAVYLCASSLGGTSGRANEQYFGPGTRLTVT.